This T cell receptor beta chain was observed in a study of T cells after yellow fever vaccination. Turning to the study itself: It was SMART-Seq v4 Ultra Low Input that prepared the fractions with low cell numbers.

Production of TCR cDNA was by 5'RACE template switching, which also added a universal primer site and UMIs. MiXCR, applied by TCRdb to the 5' RACE reads, yields one record per CDR3 protein. The sample includes 500,000 to 650,000 distinct CDR3 sequences, approximately 16% of them seen just once. This clonotype was found a few times. Its cognate antigen is unknown. General study points: A large majority of primary-vaccination clones showed up again after the booster (about 97% CD4, roughly 88% CD8). FACS-sorted repertoires could contain abundant clonotypes contaminating from the bulk population.

The sequenced sample was PBMCs, obtained 5 to 6 days after the first yellow fever vaccination. The TCR sequence derives from a man between 18 and 35 years old who received the YFV17D yellow fever vaccine.

CDR3 in DNA: TGTGCCAGCGCGCCCGGACAGGGTTCTAACTATGGCTACACCTTC. This sequence encodes CASAPGQGSNYGYTF. The rearrangement joins TRBV25-1 to TRBJ1-2; 8 positions match TRBD1. V gave up 8 bases and J gave up 0 bases; unmatched junction bases: 8. The CDR3 runs to 15 residues. Germline-derived CDR1 and CDR2 are MGHDK and SYGVNS.